The 8 T cell receptor beta chains presented below share a single source sample, sequenced in a study of T cells after yellow fever vaccination. TCRdb independently ran MiXCR on the 5' RACE reads; one entry per CDR3 protein. Of some 99,000 distinct CDR3 sequences in the sample, roughly 5.2% were seen once. The sequenced sample was CD8+ T cells sorted from PBMCs, obtained 10 days after the yellow fever booster vaccination. Receptors were obtained from a man aged 18 to 35 who received the YFV17D yellow fever vaccine.

In this sample, this clonotype turned up a few times. The chain couples TRBV15 to TRBJ2-2, with D hard to call. CDR1 LNHNV and CDR2 YYDKDF come from the germline V gene (reference sequence). V lost 1 base to trimming and J lost 7 bases, with 7 bases between them. This CDR3 is built from 13 residues. CDR3 coding DNA: TGTGCCACCAGCAGAGTACCAGGCGGGGAGCTGTTTTTT. This sequence encodes CATSRVPGGELFF.

V and J are TRBV27 and TRBJ1-2; D remains unclear. CDR3 size: 13 residues. Trimming shortened V by 5 bases and J by 2 bases, and 9 bases separated the two germline ends. Germline assignment: CDR1 MNHEY and CDR2 SMNVEV (reference sequence). CDR3 residues: CASSVGSNYGYTF. CDR3 nucleotide sequence: TGTGCCAGCAGTGTGGGGTCCAACTATGGCTACACCTTC.

This clonotype was observed a handful of times. This sequence joins TRBV5-4 and TRBJ2-3; D possibly corresponds to TRBD2 (6 bases). The CDR3 length is 16 residues. Germline CDR1 SGHNT, CDR2 YYREEE (reference sequence). Trimming took 2 bases from V and 0 from J, leaving 13 bases between them. CDR3 region: CASSFFTGTSTDTQYF. The CDR3 nucleotides are TGTGCCAGCAGCTTCTTTACGGGGACTAGCACAGATACGCAGTATTTT.

V usage is TRBV9 and J usage is TRBJ2-2; D call uncertain. The germline V gene encodes CDR1 SGDLS and CDR2 YYNGEE. The CDR3 is 12 residues long. V gave up 5 bases and J gave up 5 bases, with 7 bases separating them. The CDR3, as DNA: TGTGCCAGCAGTAGGGATACCGGGGAGCTGTTTTTT. As protein: CASSRDTGELFF.

This clonotype was seen a handful of times. V gene TRBV5-6 combines with J gene TRBJ2-1; 11 bases align to TRBD2. CDR1 and CDR2 (germline): SGHDT, YYEEEE. The V and J ends lost 6 bases and 7 bases, in that order; junction bases with no gene match: 12. This CDR3 has 16 residues. The CDR3 nucleotides are TGTGCCAGCATTACTACGACTAGCGGGGTAAGGAATGAGCAGTTCTTC. It yields the protein CASITTTSGVRNEQFF. Based on the CDR3 plus reference TRBV5-6 and TRBJ2-1, the full variable domain is DAGVTQSPTHLIKTRGQQVTLRCSPKSGHDTVSWYQQALGQGPQFIFQYYEEEERQRGNFPDRFSGHQFPNYSSELNVNALLLGDSALYLCASITTTSGVRNEQFFGPGTRLTVL.

CDR3 protein: CASSLEGVGQGVNYGYTF. CDR3 coding DNA: TGTGCCAGCAGCTTAGAGGGCGTGGGACAGGGGGTTAACTATGGCTACACCTTC. This rearrangement joins TRBV7-9 to TRBJ1-2; 11 bases are shared with TRBD1. V shed 1 base and J 1 base; nucleotides not matched to a gene: 8. The CDR3 length is 18 residues. The germline gives CDR1 SEHNR, CDR2 FQNEAQ (reference sequence).

This clonotype appeared a few times. The chain is built from TRBV28 and TRBJ1-1; possible D gene TRBD1, 5 bases. Germline V CDR1 and CDR2: MDHEN, SYDVKM. This CDR3 has 14 amino acids. V was clipped by 3 bases and J by 5 bases, with 13 bases between them. The CDR3 sequence: CASSLSREGTEAFF. The CDR3 nucleotides read TGTGCCAGCAGTTTGTCCAGGGAGGGGACTGAAGCTTTCTTT.

This clonotype occurred many times. The V and J genes are TRBV10-3 and TRBJ2-7; TRBD1 matches 7 bases. The germline V gene encodes CDR1 ENHRY and CDR2 SYGVKD. This CDR3 has 13 residues. The V gene end was trimmed by 4 bases and the J gene end by 2 bases; junction bases not matched to a gene: 2. This CDR3 reads CAISVGQAYEQYV. The CDR3 nucleotides are TGTGCCATCAGTGTTGGACAGGCCTACGAGCAGTACGTC.